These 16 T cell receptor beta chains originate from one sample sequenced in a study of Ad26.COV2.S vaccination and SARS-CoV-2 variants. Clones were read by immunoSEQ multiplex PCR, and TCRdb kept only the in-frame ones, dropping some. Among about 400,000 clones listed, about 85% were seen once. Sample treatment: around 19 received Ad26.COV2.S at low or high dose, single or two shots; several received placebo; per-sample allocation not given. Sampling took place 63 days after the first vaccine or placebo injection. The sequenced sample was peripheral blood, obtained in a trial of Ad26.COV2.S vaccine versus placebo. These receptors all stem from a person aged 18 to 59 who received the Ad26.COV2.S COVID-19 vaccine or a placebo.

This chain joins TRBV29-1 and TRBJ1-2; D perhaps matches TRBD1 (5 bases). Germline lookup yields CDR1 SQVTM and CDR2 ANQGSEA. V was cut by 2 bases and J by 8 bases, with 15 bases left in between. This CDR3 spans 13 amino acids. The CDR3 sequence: CSVESAGSGGYTF. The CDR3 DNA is TGCAGCGTTGAATCGGCAGGGTCGGGGGGCTACACCTTC.

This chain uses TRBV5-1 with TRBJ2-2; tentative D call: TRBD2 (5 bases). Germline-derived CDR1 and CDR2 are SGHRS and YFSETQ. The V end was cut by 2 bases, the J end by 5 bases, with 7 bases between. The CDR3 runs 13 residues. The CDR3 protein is CASSFGITGELFF. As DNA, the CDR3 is TGCGCCAGCAGCTTCGGGATAACCGGGGAGCTGTTTTTT. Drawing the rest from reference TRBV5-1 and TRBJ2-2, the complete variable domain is KAGVTQTPRYLIKTRGQQVTLSCSPISGHRSVSWYQQTPGQGLQFLFEYFSETQRNKGNFPGRFSGRQFSNSRSEMNVSTLELGDSALYLCASSFGITGELFFGEGSRLTVL.

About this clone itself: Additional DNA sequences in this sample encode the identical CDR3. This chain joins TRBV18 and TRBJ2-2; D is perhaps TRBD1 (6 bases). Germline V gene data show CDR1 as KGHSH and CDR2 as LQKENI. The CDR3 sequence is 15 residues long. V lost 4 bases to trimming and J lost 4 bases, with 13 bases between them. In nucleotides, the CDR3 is TGTGCCAGCTCACTGCAGGGGTCGGGCACCGGGGAGCTGTTTTTT. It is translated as CASSLQGSGTGELFF.

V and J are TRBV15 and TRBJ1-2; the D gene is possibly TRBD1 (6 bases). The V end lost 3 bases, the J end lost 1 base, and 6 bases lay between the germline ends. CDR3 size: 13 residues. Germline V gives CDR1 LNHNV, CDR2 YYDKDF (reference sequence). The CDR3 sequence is CATSRDSNYGYTF. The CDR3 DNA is TGTGCCACCAGCAGGGACAGTAACTATGGCTACACCTTC.

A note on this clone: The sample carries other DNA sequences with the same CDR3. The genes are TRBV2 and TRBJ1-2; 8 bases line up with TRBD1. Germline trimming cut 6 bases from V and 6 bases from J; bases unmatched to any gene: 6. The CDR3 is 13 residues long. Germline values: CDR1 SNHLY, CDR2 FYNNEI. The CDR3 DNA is TGTGCCAGCAGCGGTACAGGGGGAGATGGCTACACCTTC. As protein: CASSGTGGDGYTF.

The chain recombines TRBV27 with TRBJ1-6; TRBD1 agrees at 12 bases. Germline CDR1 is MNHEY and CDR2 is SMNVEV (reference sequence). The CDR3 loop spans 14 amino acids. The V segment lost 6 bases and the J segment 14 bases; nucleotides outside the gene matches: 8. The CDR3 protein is CASSPGQGASSLHF. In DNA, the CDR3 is TGTGCCAGCAGCCCGGGACAGGGGGCGAGTTCCCTCCACTTT.

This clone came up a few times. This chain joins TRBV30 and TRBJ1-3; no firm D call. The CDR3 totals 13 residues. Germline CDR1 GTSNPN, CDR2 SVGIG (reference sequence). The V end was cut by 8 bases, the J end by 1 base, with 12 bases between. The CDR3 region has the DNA TGTGCCCTTGCGTCTTCGTCTGGAAACACCATATATTTT. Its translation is CALASSSGNTIYF.

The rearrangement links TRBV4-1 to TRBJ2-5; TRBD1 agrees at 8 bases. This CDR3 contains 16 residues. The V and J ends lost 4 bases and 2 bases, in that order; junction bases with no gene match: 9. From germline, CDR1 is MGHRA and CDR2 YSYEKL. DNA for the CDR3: TGCGCCAGCAGCCGCCCGGGACAGGCTAAGCAAGAGACCCAGTACTTC. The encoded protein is CASSRPGQAKQETQYF.

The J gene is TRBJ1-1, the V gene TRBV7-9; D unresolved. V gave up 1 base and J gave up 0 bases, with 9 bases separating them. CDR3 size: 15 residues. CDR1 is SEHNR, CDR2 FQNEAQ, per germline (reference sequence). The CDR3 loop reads CASSLGFGMNTEAFF. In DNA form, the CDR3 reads TGTGCCAGCAGCTTAGGATTCGGCATGAACACTGAAGCTTTCTTT.

CDR3 bases: TGTGCCAGCAGCTCTGGGACAGGGGGACAGCCCCAGCATTTT. It encodes CASSSGTGGQPQHF. This chain connects TRBV7-2 to TRBJ1-5, with TRBD1 identical over 11 bases. J was trimmed by 7 bases and V by 4 bases; bases with no gene match: 3. This CDR3 is 14 amino acids long. The germline V gene encodes CDR1 SGHTA and CDR2 FQGNSA.

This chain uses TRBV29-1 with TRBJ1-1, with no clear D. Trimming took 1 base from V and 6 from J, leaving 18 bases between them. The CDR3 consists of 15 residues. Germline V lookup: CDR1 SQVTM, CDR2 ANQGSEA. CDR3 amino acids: CSVEAQALRAAEAFF. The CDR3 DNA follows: TGCAGCGTTGAAGCCCAGGCCCTGAGGGCCGCTGAAGCTTTCTTT.

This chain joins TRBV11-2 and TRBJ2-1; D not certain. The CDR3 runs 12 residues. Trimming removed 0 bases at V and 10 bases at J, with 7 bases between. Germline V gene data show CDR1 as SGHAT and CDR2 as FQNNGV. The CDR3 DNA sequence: TGTGCCAGCAGCTTAGATTCCGGGGAGCAGTTCTTC. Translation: CASSLDSGEQFF.

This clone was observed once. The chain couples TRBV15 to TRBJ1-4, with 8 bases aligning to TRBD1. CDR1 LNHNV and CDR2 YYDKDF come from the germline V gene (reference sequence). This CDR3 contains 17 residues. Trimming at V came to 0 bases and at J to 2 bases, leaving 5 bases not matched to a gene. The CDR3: CATSRDGRGRTNEKLFF. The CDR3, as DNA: TGTGCCACCAGCAGAGATGGCAGGGGGCGCACTAATGAAAAACTGTTTTTT.

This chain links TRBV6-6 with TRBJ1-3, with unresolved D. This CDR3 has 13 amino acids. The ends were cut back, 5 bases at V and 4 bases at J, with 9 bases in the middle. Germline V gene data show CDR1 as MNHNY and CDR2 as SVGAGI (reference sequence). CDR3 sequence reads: CASSTQDGNTIYF. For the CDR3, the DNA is TGTGCCAGCAGTACCCAGGACGGAAACACCATATATTTT.

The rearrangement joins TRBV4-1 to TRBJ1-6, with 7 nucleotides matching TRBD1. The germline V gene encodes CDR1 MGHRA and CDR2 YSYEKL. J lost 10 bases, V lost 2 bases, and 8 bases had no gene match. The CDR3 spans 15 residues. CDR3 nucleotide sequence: TGCGCCAGCAGCCAACTCACAGGGGTGGCCTCACCCCTCCACTTT. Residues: CASSQLTGVASPLHF.

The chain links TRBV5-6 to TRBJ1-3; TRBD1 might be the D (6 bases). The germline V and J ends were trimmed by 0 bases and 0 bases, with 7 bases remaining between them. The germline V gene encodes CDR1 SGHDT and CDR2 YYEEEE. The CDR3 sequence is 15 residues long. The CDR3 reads CASSLEGGSGNTIYF. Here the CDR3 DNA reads TGTGCCAGCAGCTTGGAAGGGGGCTCTGGAAACACCATATATTTT.